A single sample gave rise to the 5 T cell receptor beta chains below, sequenced in a study of T cell repertoires in cytomegalovirus infection. TCRdb re-called the reads through MiXCR, storing one row per CDR3 protein. The sample lists around 740,000 distinct CDR3 sequences, 35% to 45% occurring once. Sequencing used PBMCs. The receptors stem from a human donor in good health (CMV status not recorded). Some clones in this sample may be carry-over from other donors' samples.

This chain connects TRBV7-9 to TRBJ2-5; 8 bases fit TRBD2. V lost 5 bases and J lost 1; bases outside the gene matches: 6. CDR3 length: 15 amino acids. The germline CDR1 and CDR2 sequences are SEHNR and FQNEAQ (reference sequence). The CDR3 reads CASSVPLAVQETQYF. The DNA for the CDR3 is TGTGCCAGCAGCGTGCCACTAGCGGTCCAAGAGACCCAGTACTTC.

Remarks on this clonotype: Likely a read error: the CDR3 ends without its conserved phenylalanine or tryptophan. This rearrangement joins TRBV20-1 to TRBJ2-7, with 7 bases lining up with TRBD2. J gave up 4 bases and V 8 bases, and 14 bases lay outside the gene matches. The CDR3 runs to 14 residues. Germline CDR1 is DFQATT and CDR2 is SNEGSKA (reference sequence). The CDR3 bases are TGCAGTTCTACACCCGGACTAGGAACTTACGAGCAGTACTGC. Translation: CSSTPGLGTYEQYC.

This clonotype was detected only a few times. The V and J genes are TRBV28 and TRBJ2-7; 7 bases are shared with TRBD1. The CDR3 has 16 amino acids. V dropped 5 bases and J dropped 0; count of bases not matched to a gene: 10. The V gene's germline CDR1 is MDHEN and CDR2 SYDVKM. CDR3 amino acids: CASSLPTGAPSYEQYF. The CDR3 DNA is TGTGCCAGCAGTCTTCCTACAGGGGCCCCCTCCTACGAGCAGTACTTC.

CDR3 region: CASSLGAERGPKNEQFF. The CDR3 DNA reads TGTGCCAGCAGCTTAGGGGCGGAGCGGGGGCCGAAAAATGAGCAGTTCTTC. The chain recombines TRBV7-8 with TRBJ2-1; 8 nucleotides align to TRBD2. From germline, CDR1 is SGHVS and CDR2 FQNEAQ. The CDR3 length is 17 residues. Trimming took 1 base from V and 7 from J; bases not matched to a gene: 12.

The chain carries TRBV5-1 and TRBJ1-1; D may be TRBD1 (5 bases). The CDR3 is 17 residues long. Trimming took 3 bases from V and 3 from J, leaving 21 bases between them. Germline V gene data show CDR1 as SGHRS and CDR2 as YFSETQ. CDR3 region: CASSSYYRDEDDTEAFF. DNA for the CDR3: TGCGCCAGCAGCTCTTACTACCGGGACGAGGACGACACTGAAGCTTTCTTT. Complete variable domain (other parts from reference TRBV5-1 and TRBJ1-1): KAGVTQTPRYLIKTRGQQVTLSCSPISGHRSVSWYQQTPGQGLQFLFEYFSETQRNKGNFPGRFSGRQFSNSRSEMNVSTLELGDSALYLCASSSYYRDEDDTEAFFGQGTRLTVV.